This TCR beta chain emerged from a study of cytomegalovirus exposure and HLA in healthy donors. Study results and caveats: Near-uniform donor sequencing depth was presumed by presence/absence analyses.

To note about this clone: The antigen is undetermined.

The primer mix had 60 Vbeta and 13 Jbeta primers. The protocol was immunoSEQ multiplex PCR, while the TCRdb copy is restricted to in-frame clones and leaves out a portion. The table lists over 130,000 clones, approximately 60% of them singletons. This CDR3 is 15 amino acids long. The chain is built from TRBV21-1 and TRBJ1-5; the D segment call TRBD1 is taken from the table without a DNA check. TRBV21-1 is designated a pseudogene. Sequenced material: PBMCs. The TCR comes from a woman aged 55 to 70 in good health and CMV-seropositive. CDR3 sequence: CASSNTRQGAQPQHF. For the CDR3, the DNA is TGTGCCAGCAGCAATACTCGACAGGGGGCTCAGCCCCAGCATTTT.